This paragraph reports one T cell receptor (beta chain). This clonotype was picked up many times. The antigen this receptor binds is unknown. Per-nucleotide qualities are absent, and no much larger clonotype sits a single base away. From its cysteine to its phenylalanine, the CDR3 spans 14 amino acids. The read is trimmed to its CDR3 DNA, 42 bases read in frame from base 1. The CDR1 and CDR2 encoded by the germline V gene are SGHRS and YFSETQ. V was cut back by 0 bases and J by 1 base, leaving a gap of 7 bases between them. Libraries were constructed by 5' RACE. These reads were obtained on a NextSeq 500. To correct for sequencing error and PCR bias, the TCR library protocol tagged individual cDNA molecules with unique molecular identifiers. Sequencing covered both TCR alpha and beta chains, and within each sample the abundances of alpha and beta sequences were tightly co-correlated. In the original analysis: V gene, J gene and CDR3 annotation of TCR sequences was performed with Decombinator V4. Expanded TCRs were defined as changing significantly between any two time points under a Poisson model with p below 0.0001. TCR abundances were normalised to the total number of TCRs sequenced per sample and expressed as counts per million. TRAV1-2 paired with TRAJ12, TRAJ20 or TRAJ33 defined MAIT TCRs, while TRAV10 paired with TRAJ18 defined iNKT TCRs. A search of VDJdb, accessed on 1 November 2021, was run for TCRs annotated to CMV, EBV and SARS-CoV-2, with TCRs annotated for multiple antigens excluded. The public reads were quality trimmed at Q25 with fastp and then assembled into clones with MiXCR by TCRdb, keeping productive beta chains. CDR3 protein duplicates are merged, each entry listing the most common genes and DNA. What appears here as the V and J calls and clone size reflects TCRdb's work, not the paper's. This sample is represented by 70,000 to 95,000 distinct CDR3 sequences; roughly 14% of them were singletons. About 0.58% of the sample rests with the top ten.

A case-control design nested within a healthcare worker cohort in London, UK, was used, with weekly nasopharyngeal swab PCR tests and blood sampling performed. Healthcare workers were recruited during the week of the UK lockdown, between 23 and 31 March 2020, and followed weekly for up to roughly 15 weeks. This sample is part of a study of early T cells in non-severe SARS-CoV-2 infection (dated by TCRdb to the early 2020s). Notes on the research overall: TCR sequencing used bulk RNA from unsorted whole blood, so alpha and beta chains could not be paired. Study-wide conclusions, independent of this receptor: VDJdb matching was skewed toward anti-spike CD8 responses and likely underestimated virus-specific expansions by missing private and CD4 specificities.

Recombination joined TRBV5-1 with TRBJ1-1, with no D gene named confidently. This TCR was sampled from an adult who was a healthcare worker with PCR-confirmed SARS-CoV-2 infection or an uninfected control (not recorded which). Material: whole blood. The encoded CDR3 is CASSLDPGNTEAFF. The DNA sequence is TGCGCCAGCAGCTTGGATCCAGGGAACACTGAAGCTTTCTTT.